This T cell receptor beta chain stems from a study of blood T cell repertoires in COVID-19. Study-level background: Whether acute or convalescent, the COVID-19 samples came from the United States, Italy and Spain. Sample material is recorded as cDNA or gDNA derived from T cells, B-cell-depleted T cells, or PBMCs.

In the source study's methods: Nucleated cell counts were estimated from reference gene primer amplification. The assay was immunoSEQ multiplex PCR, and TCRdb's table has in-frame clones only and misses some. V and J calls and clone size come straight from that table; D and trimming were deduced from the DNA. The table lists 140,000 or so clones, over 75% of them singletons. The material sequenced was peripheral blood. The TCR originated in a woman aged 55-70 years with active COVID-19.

The chain's CDR3 is CASSLGLQKSTDTQYF. CDR3 bases: TGCGCCAGCAGCTTGGGTCTACAGAAAAGCACAGATACGCAGTATTTT. The V gene is TRBV5-1, the J gene TRBJ2-3; D remains ambiguous. The germline V and J ends were trimmed by 0 bases and 0 bases, with 11 bases remaining between them. Germline CDR1 and CDR2: SGHRS and YFSETQ. This CDR3 region has 16 residues.